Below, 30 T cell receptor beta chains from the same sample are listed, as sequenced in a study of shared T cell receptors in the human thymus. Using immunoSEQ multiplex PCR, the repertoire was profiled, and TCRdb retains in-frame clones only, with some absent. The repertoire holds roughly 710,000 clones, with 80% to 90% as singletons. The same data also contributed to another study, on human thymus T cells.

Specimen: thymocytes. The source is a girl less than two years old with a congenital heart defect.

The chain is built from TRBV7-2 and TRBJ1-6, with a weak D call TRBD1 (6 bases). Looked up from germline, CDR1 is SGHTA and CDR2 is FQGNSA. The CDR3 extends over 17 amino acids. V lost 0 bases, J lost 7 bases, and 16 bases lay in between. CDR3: CASSLALTQGINSPLHF. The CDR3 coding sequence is TGTGCCAGCAGCTTAGCGCTTACTCAGGGGATCAATTCACCCCTCCACTTT.

CDR3 sequence (DNA): TGTGCCAGCAGTCCTCTCCCGGGACTAGCGGGGGGTCTGGATACGCAGTATTTT. Protein product: CASSPLPGLAGGLDTQYF. The J gene is TRBJ2-3, the V gene TRBV28; 15 nucleotides align to TRBD2. Unmatched junction bases numbered 12, after V lost 5 bases and J lost 6 bases. Germline CDR1 reads MDHEN; CDR2 reads SYDVKM. The CDR3 spans 18 residues.

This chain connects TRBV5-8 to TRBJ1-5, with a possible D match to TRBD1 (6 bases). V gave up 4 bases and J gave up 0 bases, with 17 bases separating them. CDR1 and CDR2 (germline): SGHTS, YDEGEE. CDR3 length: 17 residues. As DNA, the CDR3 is TGTGCCAGCAGCCCTACAAGCTTAGGGGGTAGCAATCAGCCCCAGCATTTT. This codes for CASSPTSLGGSNQPQHF.

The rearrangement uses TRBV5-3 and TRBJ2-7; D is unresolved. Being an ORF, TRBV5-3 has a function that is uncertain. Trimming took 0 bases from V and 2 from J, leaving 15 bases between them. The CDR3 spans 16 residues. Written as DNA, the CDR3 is TGTGCCAGAAGCTTGGTCGGGTGTGCCGGCCCCTACGAGCAGTACTTC. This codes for CARSLVGCAGPYEQYF.

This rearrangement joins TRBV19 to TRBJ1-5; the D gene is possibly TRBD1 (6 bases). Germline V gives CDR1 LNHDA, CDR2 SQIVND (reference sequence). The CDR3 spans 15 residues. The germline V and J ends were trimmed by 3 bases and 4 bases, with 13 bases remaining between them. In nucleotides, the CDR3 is TGTGCCAGTAGTATCCTACAGGGTAGAAATCAGCCCCAGCATTTT. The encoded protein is CASSILQGRNQPQHF. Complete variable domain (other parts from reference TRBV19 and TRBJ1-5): DGGITQSPKYLFRKEGQNVTLSCEQNLNHDAMYWYRQDPGQGLRLIYYSQIVNDFQKGDIAEGYSVSREKKESFPLTVTSAQKNPTAFYLCASSILQGRNQPQHFGDGTRLSIL.

The chain's CDR3 is CASRNLKEFRVEAFF. The CDR3 bases are TGTGCCAGCAGAAACCTAAAAGAATTCAGGGTAGAAGCTTTCTTT. V is TRBV6-6 and J is TRBJ1-1, with TRBD1 as a possible D gene (5 bases). The V end was cut by 6 bases, the J end by 8 bases, with 22 bases between. Germline loops: CDR1 MNHNY, CDR2 SVGAGI (reference sequence). This CDR3 spans 15 amino acids.

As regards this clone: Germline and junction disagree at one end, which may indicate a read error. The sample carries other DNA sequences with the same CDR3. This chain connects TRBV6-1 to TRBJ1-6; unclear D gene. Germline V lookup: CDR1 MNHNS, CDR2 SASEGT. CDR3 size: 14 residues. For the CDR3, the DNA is TGTGCCAGCAGTAAGAGCTCCTATAATTCCCCCCTCCACTTT. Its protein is CASSKSSYNSPLHF.

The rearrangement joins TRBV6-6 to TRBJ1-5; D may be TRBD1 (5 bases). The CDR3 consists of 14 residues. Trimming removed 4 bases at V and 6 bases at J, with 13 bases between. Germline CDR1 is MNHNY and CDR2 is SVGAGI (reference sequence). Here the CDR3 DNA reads TGTGCCAGCAGTTTCAGACAGCTTTCTCAGCCCCAGCATTTT. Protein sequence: CASSFRQLSQPQHF.

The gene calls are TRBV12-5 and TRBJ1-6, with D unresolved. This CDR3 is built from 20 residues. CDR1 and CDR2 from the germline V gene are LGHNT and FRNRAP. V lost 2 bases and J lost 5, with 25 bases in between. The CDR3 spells CASGLPQSSLPGLNNSPLHF. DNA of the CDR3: TGTGCTAGTGGTTTGCCCCAGTCGAGCTTACCGGGGTTGAATAATTCACCCCTCCACTTT.

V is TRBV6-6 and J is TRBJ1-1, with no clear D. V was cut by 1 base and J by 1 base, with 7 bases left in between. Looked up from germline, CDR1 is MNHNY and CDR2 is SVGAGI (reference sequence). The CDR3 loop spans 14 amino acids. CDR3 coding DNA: TGTGCCAGCAGTTACTGGGCAGGGAACACTGAAGCTTTCTTT. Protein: CASSYWAGNTEAFF.

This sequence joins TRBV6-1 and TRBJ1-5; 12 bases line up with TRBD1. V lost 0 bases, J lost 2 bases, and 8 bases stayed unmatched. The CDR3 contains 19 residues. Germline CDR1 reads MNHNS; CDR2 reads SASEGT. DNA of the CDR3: TGTGCCAGCAGTGAAGCCCCAAGGGGGACAGGGGGCGGCAATCAGCCCCAGCATTTT. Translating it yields CASSEAPRGTGGGNQPQHF.

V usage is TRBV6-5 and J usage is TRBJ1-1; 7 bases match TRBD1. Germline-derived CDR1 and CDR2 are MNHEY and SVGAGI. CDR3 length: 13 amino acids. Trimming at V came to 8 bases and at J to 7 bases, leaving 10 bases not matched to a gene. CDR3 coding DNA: TGTGCCAGCCACCCGGGACAGACGCATGAAGCTTTCTTT. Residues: CASHPGQTHEAFF.

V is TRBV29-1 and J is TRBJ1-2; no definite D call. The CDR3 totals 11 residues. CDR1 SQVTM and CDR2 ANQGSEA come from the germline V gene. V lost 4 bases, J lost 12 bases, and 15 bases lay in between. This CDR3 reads CSVGVGQRDTF. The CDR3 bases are TGCAGCGTTGGTGTCGGCCAGCGTGACACCTTC.

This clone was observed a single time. The CDR3 spells CASSPAGTSGGPATDTQYF. The CDR3 nucleotides are TGTGCCAGCAGCCCTGCCGGGACTAGCGGGGGCCCTGCCACAGATACGCAGTATTTT. The chain couples TRBV5-4 to TRBJ2-3, with 14 bases identical to TRBD2. This CDR3 region has 19 residues. Germline V gene lookup returns CDR1 SGHNT and CDR2 YYREEE (reference sequence). V dropped 4 bases and J dropped 2; count of bases not matched to a gene: 12.

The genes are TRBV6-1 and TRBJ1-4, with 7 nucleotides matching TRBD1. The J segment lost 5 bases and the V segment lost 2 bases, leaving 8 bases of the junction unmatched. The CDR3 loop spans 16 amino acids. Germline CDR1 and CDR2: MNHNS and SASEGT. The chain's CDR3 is CASSENLDRPNEKLFF. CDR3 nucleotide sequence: TGTGCCAGCAGTGAAAATTTGGACAGGCCCAATGAAAAACTGTTTTTT.

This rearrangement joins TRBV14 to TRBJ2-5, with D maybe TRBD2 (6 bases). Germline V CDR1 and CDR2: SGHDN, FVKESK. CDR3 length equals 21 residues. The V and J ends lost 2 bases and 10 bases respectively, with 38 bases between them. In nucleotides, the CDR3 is TGTGCCAGCAGCCAACACTACACAGCCCGTGGGAAAACAAGAGTCCGGGGGAGCCAGTACTTC. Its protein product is CASSQHYTARGKTRVRGSQYF.

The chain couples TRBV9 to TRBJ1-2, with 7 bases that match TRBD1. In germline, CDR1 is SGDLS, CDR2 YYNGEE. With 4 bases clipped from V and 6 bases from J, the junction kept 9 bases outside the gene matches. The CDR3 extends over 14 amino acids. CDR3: CASSSRQDRHGYTF. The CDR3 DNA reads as TGTGCCAGCAGCTCCCGACAGGACAGGCATGGCTACACCTTC.

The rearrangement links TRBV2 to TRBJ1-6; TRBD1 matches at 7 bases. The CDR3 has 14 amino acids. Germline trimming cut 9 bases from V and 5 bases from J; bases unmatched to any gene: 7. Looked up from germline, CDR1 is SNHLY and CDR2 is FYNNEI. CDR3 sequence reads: CASRTGTDNSPLHF. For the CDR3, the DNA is TGTGCCAGTAGAACCGGGACAGATAATTCACCCCTCCACTTT.

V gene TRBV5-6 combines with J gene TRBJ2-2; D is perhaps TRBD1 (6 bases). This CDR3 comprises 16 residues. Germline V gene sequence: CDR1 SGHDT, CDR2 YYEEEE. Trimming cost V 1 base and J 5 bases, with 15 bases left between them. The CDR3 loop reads CASSLKRGKGTGELFF. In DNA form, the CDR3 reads TGTGCCAGCAGCTTGAAAAGGGGGAAGGGGACCGGGGAGCTGTTTTTT.

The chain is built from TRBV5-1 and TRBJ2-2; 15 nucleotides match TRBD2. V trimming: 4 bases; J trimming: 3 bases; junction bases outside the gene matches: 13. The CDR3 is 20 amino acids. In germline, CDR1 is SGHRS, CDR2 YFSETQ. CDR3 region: CASSPGTSGGTVGDTGELFF. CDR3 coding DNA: TGCGCCAGCAGCCCGGGGACTAGCGGGGGGACCGTCGGGGACACCGGGGAGCTGTTTTTT.

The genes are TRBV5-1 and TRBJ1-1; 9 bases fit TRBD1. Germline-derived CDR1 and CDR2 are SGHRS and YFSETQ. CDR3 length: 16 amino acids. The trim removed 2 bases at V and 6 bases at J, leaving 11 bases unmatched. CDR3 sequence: CASSLDYAGQGSEAFF. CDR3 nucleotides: TGCGCCAGCAGCTTAGACTATGCGGGACAGGGTTCTGAAGCTTTCTTT.

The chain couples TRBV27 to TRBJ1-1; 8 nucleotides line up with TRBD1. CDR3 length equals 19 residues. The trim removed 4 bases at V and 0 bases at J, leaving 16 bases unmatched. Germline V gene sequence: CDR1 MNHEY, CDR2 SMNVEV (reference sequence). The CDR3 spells CASSSRYHRGYGMNTEAFF. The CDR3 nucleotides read TGTGCCAGCAGTTCGAGATATCACAGGGGGTACGGGATGAACACTGAAGCTTTCTTT.

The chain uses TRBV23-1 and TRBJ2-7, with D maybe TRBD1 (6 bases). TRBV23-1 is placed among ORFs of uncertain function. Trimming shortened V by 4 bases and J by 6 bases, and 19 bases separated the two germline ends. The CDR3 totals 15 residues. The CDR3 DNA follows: TGCGCCAGCAGTCGGCCGCCGAGGGGCAGGGGCGAGCAGTACTTC. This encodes CASSRPPRGRGEQYF.

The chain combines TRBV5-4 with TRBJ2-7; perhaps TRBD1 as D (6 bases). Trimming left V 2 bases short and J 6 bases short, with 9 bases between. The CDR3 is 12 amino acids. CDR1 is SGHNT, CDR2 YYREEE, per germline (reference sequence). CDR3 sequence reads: CASSFKGGEQYF. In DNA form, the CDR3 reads TGTGCCAGCAGCTTTAAAGGGGGCGAGCAGTACTTC.

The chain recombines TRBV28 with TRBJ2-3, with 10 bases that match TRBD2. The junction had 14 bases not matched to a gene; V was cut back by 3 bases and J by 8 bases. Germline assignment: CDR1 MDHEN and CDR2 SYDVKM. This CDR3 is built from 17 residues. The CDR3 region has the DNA TGTGCCAGCAGTTTGTGGACTAGCGGAGGTGGAGGGTTTACGCAGTATTTT. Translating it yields CASSLWTSGGGGFTQYF.

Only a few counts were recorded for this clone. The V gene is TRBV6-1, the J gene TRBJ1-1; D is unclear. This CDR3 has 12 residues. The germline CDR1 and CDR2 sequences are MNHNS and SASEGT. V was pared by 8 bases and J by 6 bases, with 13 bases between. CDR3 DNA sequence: TGTGCCAGCGGGAGAGGAGGGTCTGAAGCTTTCTTT. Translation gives CASGRGGSEAFF.

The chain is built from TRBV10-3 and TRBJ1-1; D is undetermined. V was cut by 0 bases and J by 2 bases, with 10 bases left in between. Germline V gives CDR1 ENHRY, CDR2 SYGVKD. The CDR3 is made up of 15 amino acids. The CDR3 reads CAISESGGLNTEAFF. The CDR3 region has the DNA TGTGCCATCAGTGAGTCAGGAGGCTTAAACACTGAAGCTTTCTTT.

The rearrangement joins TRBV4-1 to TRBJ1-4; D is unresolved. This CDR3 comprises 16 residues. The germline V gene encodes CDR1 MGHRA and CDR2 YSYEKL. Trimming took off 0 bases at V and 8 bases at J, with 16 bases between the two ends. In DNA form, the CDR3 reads TGCGCCAGCAGCCAAGACCCCAGATCCGAGAGGGAAAAACTGTTTTTT. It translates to CASSQDPRSEREKLFF.

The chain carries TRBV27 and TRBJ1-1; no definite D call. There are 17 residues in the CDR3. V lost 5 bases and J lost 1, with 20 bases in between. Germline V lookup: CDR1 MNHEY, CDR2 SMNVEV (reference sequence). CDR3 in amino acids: CASSVGRGAEGNTEAFF. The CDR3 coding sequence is TGTGCCAGCAGTGTAGGCCGGGGTGCTGAGGGGAACACTGAAGCTTTCTTT.

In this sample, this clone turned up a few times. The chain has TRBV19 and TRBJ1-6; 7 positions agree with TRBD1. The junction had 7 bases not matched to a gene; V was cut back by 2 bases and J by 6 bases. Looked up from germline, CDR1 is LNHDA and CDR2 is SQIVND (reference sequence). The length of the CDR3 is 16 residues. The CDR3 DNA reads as TGTGCCAGTAGTATATTTACAGGGGCGACTAATTCACCCCTCCACTTT. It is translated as CASSIFTGATNSPLHF.